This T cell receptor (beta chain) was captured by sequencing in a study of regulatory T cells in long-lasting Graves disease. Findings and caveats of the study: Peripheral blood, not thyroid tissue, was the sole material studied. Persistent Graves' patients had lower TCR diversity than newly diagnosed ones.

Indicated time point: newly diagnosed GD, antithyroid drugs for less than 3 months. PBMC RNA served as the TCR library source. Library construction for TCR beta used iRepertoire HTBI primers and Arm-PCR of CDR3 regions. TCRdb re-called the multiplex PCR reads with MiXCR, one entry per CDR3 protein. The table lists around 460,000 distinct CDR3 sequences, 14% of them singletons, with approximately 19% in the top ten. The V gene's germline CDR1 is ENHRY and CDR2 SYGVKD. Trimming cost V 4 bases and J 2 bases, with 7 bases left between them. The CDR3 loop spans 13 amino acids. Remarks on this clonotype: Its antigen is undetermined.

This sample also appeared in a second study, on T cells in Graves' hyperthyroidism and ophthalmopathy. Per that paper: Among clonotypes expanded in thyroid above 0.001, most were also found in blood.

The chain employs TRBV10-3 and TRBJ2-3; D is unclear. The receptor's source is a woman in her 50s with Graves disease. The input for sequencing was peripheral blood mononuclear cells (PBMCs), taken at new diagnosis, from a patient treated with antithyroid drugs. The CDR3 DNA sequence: TGTGCCATCAGTGGCGAACACACAGATACGCAGTATTTT. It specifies CAISGEHTDTQYF.